The sequence of this TCR beta chain was determined in a study of OX40 agonist ivuxolimab in advanced cancers. Study overall: Three patients, one with hepatocellular carcinoma and two with cutaneous melanoma, responded partially.

V shed 0 bases and J shed 7 bases, with 14 bases lying between them. Germline V gene data show CDR1 as SGDLS and CDR2 as YYNGEE. This CDR3 is 15 amino acids long. Assay: immunoSEQ multiplex PCR; the TCRdb copy retains only in-frame clones and omits some. The data hold roughly 32,000 clones, with about nine tenths observed a single time. This TCR came from an adult with an advanced solid tumor such as melanoma, head and neck, liver or kidney cancer. The V gene is TRBV9, the J gene TRBJ1-5; D unresolved. Sequenced material: CD4+ or CD8+ T cells sorted from blood, taken in a trial of the OX40 agonist ivuxolimab. CDR3 in DNA: TGTGCCAGCAGCGTAGGTGGAGGGAATGGGCAGCCCCAGCATTTT. This codes for CASSVGGGNGQPQHF. The full variable domain, with the rest looked up from reference TRBV9 and TRBJ1-5, is DSGVTQTPKHLITATGQRVTLRCSPRSGDLSVYWYQQSLDQGLQFLIQYYNGEERAKGNILERFSAQQFPDLHSELNLSSLELGDSALYFCASSVGGGNGQPQHFGDGTRLSIL.